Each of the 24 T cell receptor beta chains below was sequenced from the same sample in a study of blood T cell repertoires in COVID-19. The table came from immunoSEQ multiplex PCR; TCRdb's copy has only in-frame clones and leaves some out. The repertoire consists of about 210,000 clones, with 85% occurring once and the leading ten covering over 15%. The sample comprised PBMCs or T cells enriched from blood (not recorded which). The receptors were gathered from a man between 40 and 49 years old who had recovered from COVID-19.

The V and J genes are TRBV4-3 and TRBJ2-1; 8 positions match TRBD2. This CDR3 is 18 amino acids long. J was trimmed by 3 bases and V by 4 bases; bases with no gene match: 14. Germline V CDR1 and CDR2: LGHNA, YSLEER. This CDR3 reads CASSRRRGTSGSYNEQFF. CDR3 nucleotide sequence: TGCGCCAGCAGCCGTAGAAGAGGAACTAGCGGTAGCTACAATGAGCAGTTCTTC.

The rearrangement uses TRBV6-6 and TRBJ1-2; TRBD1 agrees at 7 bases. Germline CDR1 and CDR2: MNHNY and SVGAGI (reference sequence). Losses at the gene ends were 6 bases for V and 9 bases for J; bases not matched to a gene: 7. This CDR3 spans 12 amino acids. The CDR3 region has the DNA TGTGCCAGCAGGGGACAGTATCCCCGCTACACCTTC. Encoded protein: CASRGQYPRYTF.

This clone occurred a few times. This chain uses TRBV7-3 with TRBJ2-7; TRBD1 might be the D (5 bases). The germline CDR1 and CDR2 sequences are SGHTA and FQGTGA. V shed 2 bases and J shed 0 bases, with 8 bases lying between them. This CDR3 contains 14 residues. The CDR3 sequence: CASSLGDSSYEQYF. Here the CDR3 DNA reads TGTGCCAGCAGCTTAGGCGACAGCTCCTACGAGCAGTACTTC.

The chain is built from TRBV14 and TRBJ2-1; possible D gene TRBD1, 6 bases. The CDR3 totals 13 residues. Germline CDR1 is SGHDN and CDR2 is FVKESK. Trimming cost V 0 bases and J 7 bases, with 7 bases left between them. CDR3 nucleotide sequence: TGTGCCAGCAGCCAAGACAGGGGAAATGAGCAGTTCTTC. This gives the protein CASSQDRGNEQFF. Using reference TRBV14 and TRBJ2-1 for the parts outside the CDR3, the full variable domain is EAGVTQFPSHSVIEKGQTVTLRCDPISGHDNLYWYRRVMGKEIKFLLHFVKESKQDESGMPNNRFLAERTGGTYSTLKVQPAELEDSGVYFCASSQDRGNEQFFGPGTRLTVL.

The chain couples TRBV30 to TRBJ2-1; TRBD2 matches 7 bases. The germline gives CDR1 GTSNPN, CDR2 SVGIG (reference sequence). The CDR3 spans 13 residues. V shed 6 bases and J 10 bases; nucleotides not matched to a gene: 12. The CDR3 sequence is CACSRGRAGEQFF. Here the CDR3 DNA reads TGTGCCTGCTCCAGAGGGAGGGCAGGCGAGCAGTTCTTC.

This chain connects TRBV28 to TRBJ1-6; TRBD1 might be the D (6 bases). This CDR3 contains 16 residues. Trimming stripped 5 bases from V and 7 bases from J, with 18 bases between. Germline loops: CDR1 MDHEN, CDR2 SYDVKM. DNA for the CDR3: TGTGCCAGCAGTCTGTACAGGGTGTCGGGGAATTCACCCCTCCACTTT. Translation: CASSLYRVSGNSPLHF.

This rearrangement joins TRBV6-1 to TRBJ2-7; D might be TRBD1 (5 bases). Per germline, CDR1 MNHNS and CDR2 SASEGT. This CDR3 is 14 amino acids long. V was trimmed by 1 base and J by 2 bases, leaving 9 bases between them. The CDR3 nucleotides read TGTGCCAGCAGTGAAGTTGCAGGGCCCTACGAGCAGTACTTC. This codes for CASSEVAGPYEQYF.

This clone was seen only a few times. The chain's CDR3 is CASRRQGNYGYTF. The CDR3 DNA sequence: TGCGCCAGCAGAAGACAGGGTAACTATGGCTACACCTTC. The V and J genes are TRBV5-1 and TRBJ1-2; the match to TRBD1 covers 7 bases. The CDR3 loop spans 13 amino acids. Germline V gene data show CDR1 as SGHRS and CDR2 as YFSETQ. J gave up 1 base and V 5 bases, and 2 bases lay outside the gene matches.

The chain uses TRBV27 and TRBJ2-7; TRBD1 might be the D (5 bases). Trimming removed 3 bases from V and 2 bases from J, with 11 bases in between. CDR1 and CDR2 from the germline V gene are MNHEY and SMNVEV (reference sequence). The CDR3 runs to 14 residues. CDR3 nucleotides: TGTGCCAGCAGTTTTCAGGGTAAAGCCTACGAGCAGTACTTC. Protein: CASSFQGKAYEQYF.

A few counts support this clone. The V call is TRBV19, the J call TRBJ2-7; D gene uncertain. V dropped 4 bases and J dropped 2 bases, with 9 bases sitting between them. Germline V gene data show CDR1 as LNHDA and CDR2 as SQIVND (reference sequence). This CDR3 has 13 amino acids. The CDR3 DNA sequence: TGTGCCAGTAGTAGCTATTTCGCCTACGAGCAGTACTTC. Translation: CASSSYFAYEQYF.

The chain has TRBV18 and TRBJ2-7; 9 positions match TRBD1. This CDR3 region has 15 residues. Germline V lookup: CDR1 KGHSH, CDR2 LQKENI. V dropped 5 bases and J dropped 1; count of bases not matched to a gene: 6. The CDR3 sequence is CASSSRDRVSYEQYF. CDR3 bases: TGTGCCAGCTCAAGCCGGGACAGGGTTTCCTACGAGCAGTACTTC.

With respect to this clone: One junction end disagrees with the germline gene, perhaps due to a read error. The CDR3 DNA reads as TGTGCCAGCAGCTTACCAGCGTACGGGCAGTACTTC. This encodes CASSLPAYGQYF. The chain couples TRBV11-2 to TRBJ2-7; D uncertain. Per the germline V gene, CDR1 is SGHAT and CDR2 is FQNNGV. The CDR3 loop spans 12 amino acids. The full variable domain, in which reference TRBV11-2 and TRBJ2-7 provide the parts outside the CDR3, is EAGVAQSPRYKIIEKRQSVAFWCNPISGHATLYWYQQILGQGPKLLIQFQNNGVVDDSQLPKDRFSAERLKGVDSTLKIQPAKLEDSAVYLCASSLPAYGQYFGPGTRLTVT.

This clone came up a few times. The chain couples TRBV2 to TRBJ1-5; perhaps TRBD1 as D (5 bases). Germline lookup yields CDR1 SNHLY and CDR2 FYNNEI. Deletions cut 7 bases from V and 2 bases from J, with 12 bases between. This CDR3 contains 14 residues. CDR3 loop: CASILGGGNQPQHF. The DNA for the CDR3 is TGTGCCAGCATCTTGGGGGGTGGCAATCAGCCCCAGCATTTT.

This CDR3 is CASSLARRAGGHEQFF. CDR3 in DNA: TGTGCCAGCAGCTTAGCGCGTCGAGCGGGAGGCCATGAGCAGTTCTTC. J is TRBJ2-1 and V is TRBV7-2; 9 positions match TRBD2. The CDR3 is 16 residues long. V was clipped by 0 bases and J by 8 bases; unmatched bases: 8. Per germline, CDR1 SGHTA and CDR2 FQGNSA.

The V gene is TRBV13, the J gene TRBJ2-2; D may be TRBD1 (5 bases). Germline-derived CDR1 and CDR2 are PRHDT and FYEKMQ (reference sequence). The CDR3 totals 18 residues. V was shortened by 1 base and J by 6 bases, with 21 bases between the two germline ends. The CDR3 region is CASSLAQDLTAFAGELFF. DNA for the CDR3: TGTGCCAGCAGCTTAGCGCAGGATTTGACAGCCTTCGCCGGGGAGCTGTTTTTT.

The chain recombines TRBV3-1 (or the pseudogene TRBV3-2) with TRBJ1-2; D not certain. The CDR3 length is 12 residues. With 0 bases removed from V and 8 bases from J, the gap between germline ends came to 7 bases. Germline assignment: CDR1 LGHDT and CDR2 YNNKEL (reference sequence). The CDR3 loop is CASSQDRRGYTF. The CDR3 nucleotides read TGTGCCAGCAGCCAAGATCGGAGAGGCTACACCTTC.

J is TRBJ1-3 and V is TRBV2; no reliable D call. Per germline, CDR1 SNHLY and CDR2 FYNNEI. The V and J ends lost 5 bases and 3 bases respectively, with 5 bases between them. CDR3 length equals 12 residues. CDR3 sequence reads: CASSFYGNTIYF. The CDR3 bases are TGTGCCAGCAGTTTCTATGGAAACACCATATATTTT.

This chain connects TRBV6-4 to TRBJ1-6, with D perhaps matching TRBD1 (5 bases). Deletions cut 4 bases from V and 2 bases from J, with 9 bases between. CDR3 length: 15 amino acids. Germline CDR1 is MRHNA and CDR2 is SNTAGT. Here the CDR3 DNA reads TGTGCCAGCAGTGTATCGGGGGCCTATAATTCACCCCTCCACTTT. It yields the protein CASSVSGAYNSPLHF.

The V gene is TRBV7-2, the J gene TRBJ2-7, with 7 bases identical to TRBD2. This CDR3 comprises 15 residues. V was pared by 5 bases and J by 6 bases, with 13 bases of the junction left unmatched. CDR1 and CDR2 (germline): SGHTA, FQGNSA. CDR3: CASSVGAGAAREQYF. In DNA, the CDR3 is TGTGCCAGCAGCGTAGGTGCGGGAGCGGCTCGCGAGCAGTACTTC.

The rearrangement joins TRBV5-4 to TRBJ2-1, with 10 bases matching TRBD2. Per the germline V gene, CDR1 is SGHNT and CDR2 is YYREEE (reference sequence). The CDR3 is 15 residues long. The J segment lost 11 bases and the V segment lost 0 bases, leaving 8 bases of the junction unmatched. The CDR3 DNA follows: TGTGCCAGCAGCTTGGAGGGGTCTAGCGGGAGCAAGCAGTTCTTC. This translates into CASSLEGSSGSKQFF.

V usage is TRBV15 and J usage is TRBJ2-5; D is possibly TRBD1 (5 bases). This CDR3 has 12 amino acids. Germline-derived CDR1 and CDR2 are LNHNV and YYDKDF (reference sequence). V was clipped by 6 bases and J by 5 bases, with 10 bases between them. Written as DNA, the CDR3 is TGTGCCACCAGTACCTACAGGGAGACCCAGTACTTC. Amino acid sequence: CATSTYRETQYF.

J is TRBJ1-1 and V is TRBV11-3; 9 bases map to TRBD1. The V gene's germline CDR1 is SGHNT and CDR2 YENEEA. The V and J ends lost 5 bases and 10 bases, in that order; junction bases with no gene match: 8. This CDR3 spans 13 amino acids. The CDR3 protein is CASSGGTGFGAFF. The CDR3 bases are TGTGCCAGCAGCGGGGGGACAGGGTTTGGAGCTTTCTTT.

CDR3 sequence: CASRFFPRLAGFEQYF. Here the CDR3 DNA reads TGCGCCAGCAGGTTTTTTCCGAGGCTAGCGGGATTCGAGCAGTACTTC. This chain links TRBV10-1 with TRBJ2-7; 9 bases line up with TRBD2. The J segment lost 6 bases and the V segment lost 6 bases, leaving 15 bases of the junction unmatched. The CDR3 is made up of 16 amino acids. CDR1 and CDR2 from the germline V gene are WNHNN and SYGVQD (reference sequence).

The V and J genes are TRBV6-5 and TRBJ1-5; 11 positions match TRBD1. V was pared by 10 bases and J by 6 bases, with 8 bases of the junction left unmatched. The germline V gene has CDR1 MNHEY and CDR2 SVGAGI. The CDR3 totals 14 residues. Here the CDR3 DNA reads TGTGCCACCGGGACAGGGGGGATTCTTCAGCCCCAGCATTTT. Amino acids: CATGTGGILQPQHF.